This T cell receptor beta chain was sequenced during a study of shared clonotypes between healthy human individuals. CDR3 length equals 16 residues. With 4 bases clipped from V and 2 bases from J, the junction kept 7 bases outside the gene matches. Germline V gives CDR1 MNHEY, CDR2 SMNVEV (reference sequence). Naive CD8 populations comprised CD45RO-negative cells positively selected for CCR7, excluding terminally differentiated effector memory CD45RA+ cells. This clone was counted once. Libraries were prepared by immunoSEQ multiplex PCR; TCRdb keeps only in-frame clonotypes and omits some of them. The data contain about 800,000 clones, about 97% of them seen just once; the ten biggest clones take up around 0.21%.

The sequencing sample was made of naive CD8+ T cells sorted from blood. This chain links TRBV27 with TRBJ2-7; 11 nucleotides match TRBD2. The receptor was isolated from a young man in good health. DNA for the CDR3: TGTGCCAGCAGTTATCGACTAGCGGGACCCCCCTACGAGCAGTACTTC. This translates into CASSYRLAGPPYEQYF.